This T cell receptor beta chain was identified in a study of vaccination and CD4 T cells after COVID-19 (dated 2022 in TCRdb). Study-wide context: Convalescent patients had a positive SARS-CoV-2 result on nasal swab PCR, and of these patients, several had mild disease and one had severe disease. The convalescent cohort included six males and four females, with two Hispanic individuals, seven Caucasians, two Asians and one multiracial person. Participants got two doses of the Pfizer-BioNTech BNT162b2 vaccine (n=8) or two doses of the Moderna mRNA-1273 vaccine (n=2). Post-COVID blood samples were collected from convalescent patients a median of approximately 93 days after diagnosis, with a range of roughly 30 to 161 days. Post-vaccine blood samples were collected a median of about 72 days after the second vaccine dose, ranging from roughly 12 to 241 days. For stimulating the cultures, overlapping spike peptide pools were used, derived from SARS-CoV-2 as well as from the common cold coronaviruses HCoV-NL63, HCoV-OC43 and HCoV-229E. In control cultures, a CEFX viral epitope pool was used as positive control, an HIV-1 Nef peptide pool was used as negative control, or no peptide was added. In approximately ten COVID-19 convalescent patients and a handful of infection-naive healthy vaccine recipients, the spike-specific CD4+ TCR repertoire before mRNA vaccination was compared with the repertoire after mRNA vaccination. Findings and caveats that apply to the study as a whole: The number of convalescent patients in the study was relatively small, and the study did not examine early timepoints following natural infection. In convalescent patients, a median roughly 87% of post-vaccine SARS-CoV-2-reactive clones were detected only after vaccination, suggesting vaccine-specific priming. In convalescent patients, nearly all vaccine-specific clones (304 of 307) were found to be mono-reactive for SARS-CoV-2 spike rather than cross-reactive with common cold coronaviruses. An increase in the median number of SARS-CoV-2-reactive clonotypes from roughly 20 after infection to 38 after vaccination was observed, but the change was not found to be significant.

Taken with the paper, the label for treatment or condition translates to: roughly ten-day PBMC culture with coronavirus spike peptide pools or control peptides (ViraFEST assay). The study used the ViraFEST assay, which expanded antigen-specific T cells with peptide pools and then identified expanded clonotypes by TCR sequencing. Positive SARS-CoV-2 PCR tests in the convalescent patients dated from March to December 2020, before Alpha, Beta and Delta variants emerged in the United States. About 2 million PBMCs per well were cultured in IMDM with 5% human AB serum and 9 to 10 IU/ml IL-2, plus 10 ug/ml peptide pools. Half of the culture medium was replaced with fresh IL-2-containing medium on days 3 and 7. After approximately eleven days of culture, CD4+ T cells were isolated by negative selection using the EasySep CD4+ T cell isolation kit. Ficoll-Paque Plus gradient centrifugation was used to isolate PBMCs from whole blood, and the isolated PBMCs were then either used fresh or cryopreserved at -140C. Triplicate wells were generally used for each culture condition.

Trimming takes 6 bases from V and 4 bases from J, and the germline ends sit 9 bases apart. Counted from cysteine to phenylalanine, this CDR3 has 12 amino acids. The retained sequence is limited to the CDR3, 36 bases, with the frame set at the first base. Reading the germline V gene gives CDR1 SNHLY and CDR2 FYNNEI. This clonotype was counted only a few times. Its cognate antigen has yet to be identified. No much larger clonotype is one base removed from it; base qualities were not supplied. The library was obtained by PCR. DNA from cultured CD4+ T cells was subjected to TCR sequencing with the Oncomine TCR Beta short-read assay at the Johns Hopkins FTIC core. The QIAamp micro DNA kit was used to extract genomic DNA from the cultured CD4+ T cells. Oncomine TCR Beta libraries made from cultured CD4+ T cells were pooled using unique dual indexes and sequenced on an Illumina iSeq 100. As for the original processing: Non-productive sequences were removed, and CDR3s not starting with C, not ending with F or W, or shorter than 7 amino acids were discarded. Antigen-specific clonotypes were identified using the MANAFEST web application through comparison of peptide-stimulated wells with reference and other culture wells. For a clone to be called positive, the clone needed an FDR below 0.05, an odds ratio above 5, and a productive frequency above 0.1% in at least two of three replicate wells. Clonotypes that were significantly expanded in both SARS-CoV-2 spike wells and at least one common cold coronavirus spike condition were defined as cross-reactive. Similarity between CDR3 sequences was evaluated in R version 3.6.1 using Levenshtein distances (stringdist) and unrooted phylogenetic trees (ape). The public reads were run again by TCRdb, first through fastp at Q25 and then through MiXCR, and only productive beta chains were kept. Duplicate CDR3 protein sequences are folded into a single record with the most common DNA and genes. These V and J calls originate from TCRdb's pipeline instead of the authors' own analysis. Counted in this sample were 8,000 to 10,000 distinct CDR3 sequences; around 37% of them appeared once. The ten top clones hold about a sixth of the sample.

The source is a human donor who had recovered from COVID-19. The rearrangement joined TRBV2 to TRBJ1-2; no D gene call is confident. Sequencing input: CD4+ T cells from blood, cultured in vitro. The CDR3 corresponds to CASRDGLYGYTF. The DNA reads TGTGCCAGCAGGGACGGACTCTATGGCTACACCTTC.